This T cell receptor beta chain derives from a study of shared clonotypes between healthy human individuals. The authors distributed each subset's genomic DNA evenly over several immunoSEQ plates. Template amounts of around 270 ng DNA, 30,000 or so T cell genomes, were employed in unsorted PBMC replicate PCRs. In the original processing: Junction-only sequences without quality scores were provided by ImmunoSEQ, so filtering was different. This table comes from immunoSEQ multiplex PCR, and its TCRdb copy is limited to in-frame clones, with some not included. That table furnishes V, J and clone size, whereas the DNA furnished D and trimming. This table has hundreds of thousands of clones, around 76% appearing once. This clone is a singleton in its sample. This CDR3 has 17 residues. Germline CDR1 reads SGHRS; CDR2 reads YFSETQ. The V end was cut by 2 bases, the J end by 1 base, with 15 bases between. Each unsorted sample relied on 90 million or so PBMCs as its source of genomic DNA.

The chain has TRBV5-1 and TRBJ2-2; weak D call: TRBD1 (6 bases). Sequencing used PBMCs. The sequence came from a woman aged 40 to 50 in good health. Some clones in this sample may be carry-over from other donors' samples. CDR3 loop: CASSFGDETGNTGELFF. The CDR3 DNA is TGCGCCAGCAGCTTTGGAGATGAGACAGGGAACACCGGGGAGCTGTTTTTT. Full variable domain (remainder filled in from reference TRBV5-1 and TRBJ2-2): KAGVTQTPRYLIKTRGQQVTLSCSPISGHRSVSWYQQTPGQGLQFLFEYFSETQRNKGNFPGRFSGRQFSNSRSEMNVSTLELGDSALYLCASSFGDETGNTGELFFGEGSRLTVL.